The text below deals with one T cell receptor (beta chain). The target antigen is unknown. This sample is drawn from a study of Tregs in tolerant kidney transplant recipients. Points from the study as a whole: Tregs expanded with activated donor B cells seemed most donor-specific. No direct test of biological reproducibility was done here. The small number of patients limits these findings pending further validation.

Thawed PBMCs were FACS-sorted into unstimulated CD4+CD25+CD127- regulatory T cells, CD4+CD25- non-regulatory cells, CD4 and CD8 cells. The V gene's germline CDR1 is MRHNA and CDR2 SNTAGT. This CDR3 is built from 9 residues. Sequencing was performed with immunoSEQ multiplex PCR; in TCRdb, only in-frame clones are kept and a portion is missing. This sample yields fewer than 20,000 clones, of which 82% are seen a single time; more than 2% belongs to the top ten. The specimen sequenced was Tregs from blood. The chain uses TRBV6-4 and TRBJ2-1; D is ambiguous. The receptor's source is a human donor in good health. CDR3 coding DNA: TGTGCTAGGGCACTTGAGCAGTTCTTC. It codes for CARALEQFF.